The 20 T cell receptor beta chains below all came from one sample that was sequenced in a study of Ad26.COV2.S vaccination and SARS-CoV-2 variants. Sequencing was performed with immunoSEQ multiplex PCR; in TCRdb, only in-frame clones are kept and a portion is missing. The sample consists of roughly 320,000 clones, approximately 86% of them appearing once. Treatment: roughly 19 received Ad26.COV2.S at low or high dose, single or two shots; about 5 received placebo; per-sample allocation not given. Samples were taken on day 63 after the first vaccine or placebo injection. The sequencing here drew on peripheral blood, taken in a trial of Ad26.COV2.S vaccine versus placebo. The receptors shown here come from a person aged 18 to 59 who received the Ad26.COV2.S COVID-19 vaccine or a placebo.

V and J are TRBV12-5 and TRBJ1-5; D remains unclear. Germline V gives CDR1 LGHNT, CDR2 FRNRAP. Between the trimmed V and J ends, which lost 3 bases and 5 bases, there was a span of 5 bases. The CDR3 spans 12 residues. CDR3 protein: CASGFGDQPQHF. The CDR3 nucleotides are TGTGCTAGTGGTTTCGGTGATCAGCCCCAGCATTTT. The entire variable domain, with the rest obtained from reference TRBV12-5 and TRBJ1-5, is as follows: DARVTQTPRHKVTEMGQEVTMRCQPILGHNTVFWYRQTMMQGLELLAYFRNRAPLDDSGMPKDRFSAEMPDATLATLKIQPSEPRDSAVYFCASGFGDQPQHFGDGTRLSIL.

The J gene is TRBJ2-5, the V gene TRBV5-1; D perhaps matches TRBD2 (5 bases). The germline V and J ends were trimmed by 0 bases and 7 bases, with 28 bases remaining between them. This CDR3 is built from 19 residues. Germline-derived CDR1 and CDR2 are SGHRS and YFSETQ. CDR3 region: CASSLVPAVGFESGRTQYF. DNA for the CDR3: TGCGCCAGCAGCTTGGTTCCGGCAGTTGGATTTGAATCGGGGAGGACCCAGTACTTC.

The V gene is TRBV19, the J gene TRBJ1-4, with 12 bases lining up with TRBD1. Unmatched junction bases numbered 6, after V lost 6 bases and J lost 7 bases. The CDR3 totals 15 residues. Germline lookup yields CDR1 LNHDA and CDR2 SQIVND (reference sequence). The CDR3 loop reads CASRSGTGGSEKLFF. Here the CDR3 DNA reads TGTGCCAGTAGGTCCGGGACAGGGGGCTCTGAAAAACTGTTTTTT.

This clone has just one count. The chain recombines TRBV6-2 or TRBV6-3 with TRBJ2-7; D may be TRBD2 (6 bases). V was trimmed by 5 bases and J by 1 base, leaving 15 bases between them. Per germline, CDR1 MNHEY and CDR2 SVGEGT. The length of the CDR3 is 15 residues. The CDR3, as DNA: TGTGCCAGCAGTGACGGAGGGGTAGGATCCTACGAGCAGTACTTC. Translation: CASSDGGVGSYEQYF.

The chain links TRBV3-1 (or the pseudogene TRBV3-2) to TRBJ1-2; the D gene is possibly TRBD1 (6 bases). The CDR3 has 11 residues. Germline V gives CDR1 LGHDT, CDR2 YNNKEL (reference sequence). With 7 bases removed from V and 6 bases from J, the gap between germline ends came to 9 bases. The CDR3 loop is CASTQGNGYTF. The CDR3 DNA reads TGTGCCAGCACCCAGGGGAATGGCTACACCTTC.

The chain carries TRBV2 and TRBJ2-1; 12 nucleotides agree with TRBD2. The CDR3 has 13 residues. V was pared by 6 bases and J by 6 bases, with 0 bases of the junction left unmatched. Germline loops: CDR1 SNHLY, CDR2 FYNNEI. CDR3 coding DNA: TGTGCCAGCAGGACTAGCGGGGGCAATGAGCAGTTCTTC. Protein product: CASRTSGGNEQFF.

Only one count was recorded for this clone. This rearrangement joins TRBV18 to TRBJ1-5, with 9 bases lining up with TRBD1. Trimming at V came to 4 bases and at J to 4 bases, leaving 5 bases not matched to a gene. Germline lookup yields CDR1 KGHSH and CDR2 LQKENI. This CDR3 is built from 15 residues. CDR3 in amino acids: CASSLGQGQNQPQHF. As DNA, the CDR3 is TGTGCCAGCTCACTGGGACAGGGTCAAAATCAGCCCCAGCATTTT.

V and J are TRBV2 and TRBJ2-5; D possibly corresponds to TRBD1 (5 bases). This CDR3 is 15 amino acids long. The germline V gene encodes CDR1 SNHLY and CDR2 FYNNEI. V lost 4 bases and J 5 bases, leaving 17 bases between the germline ends. CDR3 bases: TGTGCCAGCAGTGCGGTAGGGGCGGTGAGGGAGACCCAGTACTTC. Translating it yields CASSAVGAVRETQYF.

The rearrangement links TRBV6-6 to TRBJ2-1; 11 bases fit TRBD1. V lost 0 bases to trimming and J lost 10 bases; unmatched junction nucleotides: 8. The CDR3 extends over 16 amino acids. Per germline, CDR1 MNHNY and CDR2 SVGAGI (reference sequence). The CDR3 sequence is CASSYSTGQGAREQFF. DNA of the CDR3: TGTGCCAGCAGTTACTCGACAGGACAGGGGGCAAGAGAGCAGTTCTTC.

J is TRBJ2-7 and V is TRBV19; TRBD1 matches 10 bases. The CDR3 covers 15 residues. V was pared by 4 bases and J by 4 bases, with 7 bases of the junction left unmatched. Germline values: CDR1 LNHDA, CDR2 SQIVND (reference sequence). Written as DNA, the CDR3 is TGTGCCAGTAGTAGGGACAGGGGACCTACTTACGAGCAGTACTTC. It yields the protein CASSRDRGPTYEQYF.

The rearrangement joins TRBV5-4 to TRBJ1-2; D not certain. Trimming took 0 bases from V and 8 from J, leaving 8 bases between them. CDR3 length: 12 amino acids. Germline V gene lookup returns CDR1 SGHNT and CDR2 YYREEE (reference sequence). The chain's CDR3 is CASSLGYGGYTF. The CDR3 coding sequence is TGTGCCAGCAGCTTGGGTTACGGGGGCTACACCTTC.

This clone occurred once. V and J are TRBV5-6 and TRBJ1-2; tentative D call: TRBD1 (5 bases). Germline assignment: CDR1 SGHDT and CDR2 YYEEEE. The CDR3 has 15 amino acids. With 4 bases removed from V and 3 bases from J, the gap between germline ends came to 16 bases. In DNA form, the CDR3 reads TGTGCCAGCAGCCGCTACCGGGGGGAGTACTATGGCTACACCTTC. This gives the protein CASSRYRGEYYGYTF.

The chain uses TRBV7-9 and TRBJ1-1, with no clear D. Germline V gene sequence: CDR1 SEHNR, CDR2 FQNEAQ (reference sequence). Trimming left V 3 bases short and J 5 bases short, with 13 bases between. The CDR3 is made up of 14 amino acids. CDR3: CASSFEGSVTEAFF. The CDR3 nucleotides are TGTGCCAGCAGCTTCGAAGGATCAGTGACTGAAGCTTTCTTT.

Many counts were recorded for this clone. The chain carries TRBV7-9 and TRBJ2-2; D is tentatively TRBD1 or TRBD2 (5 bases each). V gave up 5 bases and J gave up 2 bases, with 9 bases separating them. The CDR3 spans 14 residues. Germline values: CDR1 SEHNR, CDR2 FQNEAQ (reference sequence). CDR3 sequence: CASSIRDNTGELFF. The CDR3 nucleotides are TGTGCCAGCAGCATCCGGGACAACACCGGGGAGCTGTTTTTT.

This chain links TRBV9 with TRBJ2-3; D might be TRBD2 (6 bases). The CDR3 runs 11 residues. CDR1 is SGDLS and CDR2 is YYNGEE in the germline V gene. V was clipped by 3 bases and J by 8 bases, with 7 bases between them. The CDR3 region has the DNA TGTGCCAGCAGCGCGGAGGGTACGCAGTATTTT. It is translated as CASSAEGTQYF.

In its sample, this clone was seen a few times. This chain uses TRBV30 with TRBJ2-7; 14 nucleotides match TRBD2. V was clipped by 1 base and J by 2 bases; unmatched bases: 7. The germline V gene has CDR1 GTSNPN and CDR2 SVGIG (reference sequence). The CDR3 length is 17 residues. The CDR3 is CAWSALGTSGGTYEQYF. The CDR3 coding sequence is TGTGCCTGGAGTGCCCTCGGGACTAGCGGGGGAACCTACGAGCAGTACTTC.

This chain uses TRBV6-1 with TRBJ2-7, with TRBD1 matching over 7 bases. V lost 3 bases and J lost 2; bases outside the gene matches: 7. Germline loops: CDR1 MNHNS, CDR2 SASEGT. This CDR3 comprises 15 residues. The CDR3 DNA is TGTGCCAGCAGTGATATTAGGGGGCTCACCTACGAGCAGTACTTC. Encoded protein: CASSDIRGLTYEQYF.

In its sample, this clone was seen a few times. The CDR3 DNA reads TGTGCCAGCATAGGCCCGGGGGGAGATACGCAGTATTTT. It specifies CASIGPGGDTQYF. V is TRBV27 and J is TRBJ2-3; 7 bases are a match to TRBD2. Germline CDR1 is MNHEY and CDR2 is SMNVEV (reference sequence). V was clipped by 7 bases and J by 5 bases; unmatched bases: 6. The CDR3 is made up of 13 amino acids.

The chain couples TRBV5-8 to TRBJ2-3; D is unclear. Germline assignment: CDR1 SGHTS and CDR2 YDEGEE. With 0 bases removed from V and 3 bases from J, the gap between germline ends came to 14 bases. CDR3 size: 16 residues. CDR3 nucleotide sequence: TGTGCCAGCAGCTTGGCCGTTGCTTGGTTGACAGATACGCAGTATTTT. It is translated as CASSLAVAWLTDTQYF.

A single count supports this clone. Other nucleotide sequences in the sample specify the same CDR3. This chain joins TRBV5-1 and TRBJ2-7; a possible D gene is TRBD1 (6 bases). CDR3 length: 15 amino acids. CDR1 and CDR2 from the germline V gene are SGHRS and YFSETQ. V lost 0 bases and J 0 bases, leaving 10 bases between the germline ends. The DNA for the CDR3 is TGCGCCAGCAGCTTGGGGGAAGGGGGCTCCTACGAGCAGTACTTC. It specifies CASSLGEGGSYEQYF.